This T cell receptor beta chain was identified in a study of molecular identifiers for immune sequencing clone quantification. Looking at the study overall: For replicates, RNA isolated from approximately 22,000 or 94,000 naive CD8 cells was divided into five portions, of which four were sequenced.

Researchers sorted naive CD8 T cells as cells that were CD8+CD4-CCR7+CD45RA+. TCRdb independently ran MiXCR on the PCR reads; one entry per CDR3 protein. The sample yields roughly 40,000 distinct CDR3 sequences, approximately 18% seen once. Germline CDR1 reads MNHEY; CDR2 reads SMNVEV (reference sequence). Germline trimming cut 5 bases from V and 7 bases from J; bases unmatched to any gene: 8. The CDR3 contains 14 residues. Overall study results and limits: Clones of above 20 RNA copies carried over 97% of effector molecules; in naive cells they carried under 1%. Sizes of highly expanded clones could be underestimated through identical TCRs sharing a barcode.

This clonotype was counted ten times or more. Antigen unknown. V and J are TRBV27 and TRBJ1-5, with 7 bases that match TRBD1. The specimen was naive CD8+ T cells from blood, with Jurkat cell RNA spiked in. Subset: FACS-sorted CD8+CD4-CCR7+CD45RA+ naive T cells. The clonotype was recovered from a human donor in good health. Some libraries in this study had Jurkat cell RNA spiked in. In DNA form, the CDR3 reads TGTGCCAGCAGTACAGGGGATTTGCGACAGCCCCAGCATTTT. The encoded protein is CASSTGDLRQPQHF.